This TCR beta chain was captured by sequencing in a study of OX40 agonist ivuxolimab in advanced cancers. The junction had 5 bases not matched to a gene; V was cut back by 6 bases and J by 4 bases. The germline CDR1 and CDR2 sequences are WNHNN and SYGVQD (reference sequence). This CDR3 has 13 residues. The repertoire was sequenced with immunoSEQ multiplex PCR; TCRdb's copy has only in-frame clones and lacks some. The repertoire holds over 100,000 clones, with around 91% as singletons. The clonotype comes from an adult with an advanced solid tumor such as melanoma, head and neck, liver or kidney cancer. The chain couples TRBV10-1 to TRBJ1-2, with 7 nucleotides matching TRBD1. Sample: CD4+ or CD8+ T cells sorted from blood, taken in a trial of the OX40 agonist ivuxolimab. CDR3 sequence reads: CASSLQGTYGYTF. CDR3 nucleotide sequence: TGCGCCAGCAGCCTACAGGGGACCTATGGCTACACCTTC.